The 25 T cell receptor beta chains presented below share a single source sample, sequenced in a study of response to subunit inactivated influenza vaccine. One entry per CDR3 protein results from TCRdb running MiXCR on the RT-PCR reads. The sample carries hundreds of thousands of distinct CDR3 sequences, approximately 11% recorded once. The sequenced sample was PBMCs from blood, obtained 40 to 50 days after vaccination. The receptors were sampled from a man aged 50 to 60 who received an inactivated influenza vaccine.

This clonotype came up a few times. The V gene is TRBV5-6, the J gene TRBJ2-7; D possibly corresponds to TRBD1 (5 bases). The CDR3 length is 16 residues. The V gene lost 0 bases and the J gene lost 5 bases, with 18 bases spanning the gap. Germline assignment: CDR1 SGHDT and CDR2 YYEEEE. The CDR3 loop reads CASSLGAGQVWNEQYF. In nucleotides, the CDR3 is TGTGCCAGCAGCTTGGGCGCAGGGCAAGTCTGGAACGAGCAGTACTTC.

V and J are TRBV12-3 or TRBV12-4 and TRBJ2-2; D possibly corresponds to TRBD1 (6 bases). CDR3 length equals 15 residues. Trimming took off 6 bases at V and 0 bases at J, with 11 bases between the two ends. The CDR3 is CASSFGQPNTGELFF. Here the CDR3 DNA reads TGTGCCAGCAGCTTCGGACAGCCGAACACCGGGGAGCTGTTTTTT.

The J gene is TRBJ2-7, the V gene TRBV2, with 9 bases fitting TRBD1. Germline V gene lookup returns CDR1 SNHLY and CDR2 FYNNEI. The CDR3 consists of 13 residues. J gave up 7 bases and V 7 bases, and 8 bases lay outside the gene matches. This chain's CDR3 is CASNPQGAGEQYF. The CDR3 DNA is TGTGCCAGCAACCCACAGGGGGCCGGAGAGCAGTACTTC.

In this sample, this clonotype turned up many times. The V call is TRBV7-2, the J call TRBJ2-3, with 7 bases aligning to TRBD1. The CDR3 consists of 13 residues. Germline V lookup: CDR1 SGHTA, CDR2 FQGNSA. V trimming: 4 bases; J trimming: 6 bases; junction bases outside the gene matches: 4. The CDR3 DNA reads TGTGCCAGCAGCTATGACAGGGCGGATACGCAGTATTTT. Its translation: CASSYDRADTQYF.

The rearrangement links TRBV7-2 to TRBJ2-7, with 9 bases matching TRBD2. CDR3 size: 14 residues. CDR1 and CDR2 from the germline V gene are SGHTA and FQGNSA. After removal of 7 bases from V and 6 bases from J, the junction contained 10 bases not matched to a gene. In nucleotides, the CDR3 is TGTGCCAGCAACCGAGCGGGGGGCTTAGGCGAGCAGTACTTC. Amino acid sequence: CASNRAGGLGEQYF.

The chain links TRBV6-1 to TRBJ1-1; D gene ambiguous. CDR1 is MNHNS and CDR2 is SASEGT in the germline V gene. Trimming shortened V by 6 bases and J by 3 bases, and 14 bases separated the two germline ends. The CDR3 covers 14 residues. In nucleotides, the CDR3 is TGTGCCAGCAGGAGAGTCCGGAGGGACACTGAAGCTTTCTTT. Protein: CASRRVRRDTEAFF.

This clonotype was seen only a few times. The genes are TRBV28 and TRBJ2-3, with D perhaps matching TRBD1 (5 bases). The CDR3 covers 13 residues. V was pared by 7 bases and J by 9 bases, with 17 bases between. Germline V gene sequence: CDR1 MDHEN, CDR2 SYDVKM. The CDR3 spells CASTNPGPHTQYF. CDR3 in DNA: TGTGCCAGCACTAACCCAGGGCCGCACACGCAGTATTTT.

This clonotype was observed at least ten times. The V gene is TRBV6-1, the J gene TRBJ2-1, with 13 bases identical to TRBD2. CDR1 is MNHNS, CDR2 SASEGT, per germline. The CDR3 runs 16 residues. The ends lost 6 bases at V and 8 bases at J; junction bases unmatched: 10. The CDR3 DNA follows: TGTGCCAGCAGACTTGGACTAGCGGGAGTAGTGGATGAGCAGTTCTTC. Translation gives CASRLGLAGVVDEQFF.

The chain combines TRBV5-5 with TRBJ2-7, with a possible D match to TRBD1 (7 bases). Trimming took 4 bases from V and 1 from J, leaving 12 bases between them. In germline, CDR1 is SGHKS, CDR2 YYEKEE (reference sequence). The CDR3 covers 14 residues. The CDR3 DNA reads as TGTGCCAGCAGCCGCGGGGACAGTTCCTACGAGCAGTACTTC. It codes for CASSRGDSSYEQYF.

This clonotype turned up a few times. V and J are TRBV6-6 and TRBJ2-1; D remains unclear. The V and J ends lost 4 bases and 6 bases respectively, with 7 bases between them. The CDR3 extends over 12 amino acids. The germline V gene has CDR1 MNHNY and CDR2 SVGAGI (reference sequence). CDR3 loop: CASSWNLNEQFF. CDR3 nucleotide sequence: TGTGCCAGCAGTTGGAATCTCAATGAGCAGTTCTTC.

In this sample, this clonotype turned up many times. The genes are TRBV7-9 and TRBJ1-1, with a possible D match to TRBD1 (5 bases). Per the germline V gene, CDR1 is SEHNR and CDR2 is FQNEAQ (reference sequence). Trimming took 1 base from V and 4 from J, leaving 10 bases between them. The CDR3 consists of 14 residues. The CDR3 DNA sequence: TGTGCCAGCAGCTTAGTCCAGGGCTCCACTGAAGCTTTCTTT. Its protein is CASSLVQGSTEAFF.

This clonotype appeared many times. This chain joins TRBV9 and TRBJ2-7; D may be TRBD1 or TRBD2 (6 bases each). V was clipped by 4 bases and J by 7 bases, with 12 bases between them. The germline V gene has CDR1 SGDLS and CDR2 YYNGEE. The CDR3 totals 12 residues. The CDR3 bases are TGTGCCAGCAGCCCAGGAGGGGGAGAGCAGTACTTC. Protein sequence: CASSPGGGEQYF.

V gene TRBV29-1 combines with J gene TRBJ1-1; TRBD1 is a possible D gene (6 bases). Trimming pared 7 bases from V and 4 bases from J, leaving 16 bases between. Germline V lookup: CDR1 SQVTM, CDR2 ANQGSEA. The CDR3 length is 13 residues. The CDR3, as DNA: TGCAGCGGGTGGGGGGGGGCCCTCACTGAAGCTTTCTTT. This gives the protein CSGWGGALTEAFF. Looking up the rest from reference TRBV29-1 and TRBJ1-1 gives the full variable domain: SAVISQKPSRDICQRGTSLTIQCQVDSQVTMMFWYRQQPGQSLTLIATANQGSEATYESGFVIDKFPISRPNLTFSTLTVSNMSPEDSSIYLCSGWGGALTEAFFGQGTRLTVV.

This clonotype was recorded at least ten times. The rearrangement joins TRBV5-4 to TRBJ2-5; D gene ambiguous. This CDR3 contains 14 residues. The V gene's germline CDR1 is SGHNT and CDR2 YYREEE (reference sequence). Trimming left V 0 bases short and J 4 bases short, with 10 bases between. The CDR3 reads CASSLAQAIETQYF. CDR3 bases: TGTGCCAGCAGCTTGGCCCAAGCGATAGAGACCCAGTACTTC.

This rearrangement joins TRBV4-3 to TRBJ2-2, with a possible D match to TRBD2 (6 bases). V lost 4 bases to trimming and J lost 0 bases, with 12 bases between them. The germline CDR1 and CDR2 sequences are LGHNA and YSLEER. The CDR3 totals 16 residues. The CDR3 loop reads CASSRAGTPNTGELFF. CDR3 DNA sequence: TGCGCCAGCAGCCGGGCCGGGACTCCGAACACCGGGGAGCTGTTTTTT.

As DNA, the CDR3 is TGCGCCAGCCGGGACAGGCCTAACACCGGGGAGCTGTTTTTT. This sequence encodes CASRDRPNTGELFF. This chain connects TRBV5-1 to TRBJ2-2; 8 bases map to TRBD1. The V and J ends lost 7 bases and 2 bases, in that order; junction bases with no gene match: 4. Germline-derived CDR1 and CDR2 are SGHRS and YFSETQ. This CDR3 has 14 residues.

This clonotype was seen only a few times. The CDR3 DNA reads TGTGCCATCAGTGAGTCGGCTAGTGGGGGCGAGCAGTACTTC. It translates to CAISESASGGEQYF. V usage is TRBV10-3 and J usage is TRBJ2-7; D is possibly TRBD1 or TRBD2 (5 bases each). Trimming left V 0 bases short and J 6 bases short, with 12 bases between. Germline loops: CDR1 ENHRY, CDR2 SYGVKD. The CDR3 runs to 14 residues.

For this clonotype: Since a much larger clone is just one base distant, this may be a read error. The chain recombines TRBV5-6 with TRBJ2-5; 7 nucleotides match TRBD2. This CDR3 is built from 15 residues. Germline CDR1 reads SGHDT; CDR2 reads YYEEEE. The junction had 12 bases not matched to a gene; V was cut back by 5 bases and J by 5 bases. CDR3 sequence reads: CASSRILARAETQYF. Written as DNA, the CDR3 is TGTGCCAGCAGTCGGATACTAGCGCGGGCGGAGACCCAGTACTTC.

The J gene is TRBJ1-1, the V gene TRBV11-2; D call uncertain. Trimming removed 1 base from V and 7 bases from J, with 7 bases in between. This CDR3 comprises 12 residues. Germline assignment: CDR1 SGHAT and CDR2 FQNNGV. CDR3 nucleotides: TGTGCCAGCAGCTTAGCTCAGTTTGAAGCTTTCTTT. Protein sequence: CASSLAQFEAFF.

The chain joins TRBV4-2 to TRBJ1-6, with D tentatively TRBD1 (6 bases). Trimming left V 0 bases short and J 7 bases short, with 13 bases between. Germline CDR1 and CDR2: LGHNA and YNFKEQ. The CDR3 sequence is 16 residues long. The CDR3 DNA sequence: TGTGCCAGCAGCCAAGAGGTTGGCAGGGGAAATTCACCCCTCCACTTT. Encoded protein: CASSQEVGRGNSPLHF.

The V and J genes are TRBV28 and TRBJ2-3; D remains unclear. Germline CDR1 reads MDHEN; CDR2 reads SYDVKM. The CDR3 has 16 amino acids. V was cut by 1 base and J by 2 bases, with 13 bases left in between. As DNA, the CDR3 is TGTGCCAGCAGTTTATCGGCCAGTTTGCCCACAGATACGCAGTATTTT. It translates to CASSLSASLPTDTQYF.

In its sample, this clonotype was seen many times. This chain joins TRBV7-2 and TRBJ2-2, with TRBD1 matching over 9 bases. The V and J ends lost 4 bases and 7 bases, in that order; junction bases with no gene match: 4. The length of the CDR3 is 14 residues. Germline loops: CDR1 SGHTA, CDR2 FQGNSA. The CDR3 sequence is CASSSTGGSGELFF. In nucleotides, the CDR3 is TGTGCCAGCAGCTCGACAGGGGGAAGCGGGGAGCTGTTTTTT.

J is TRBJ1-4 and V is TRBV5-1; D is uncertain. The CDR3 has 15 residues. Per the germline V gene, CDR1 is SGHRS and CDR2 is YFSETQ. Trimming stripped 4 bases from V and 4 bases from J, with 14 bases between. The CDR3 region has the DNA TGCGCCAGCAGCATTGACGGAGGAAGTAATGAAAAACTGTTTTTT. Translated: CASSIDGGSNEKLFF.

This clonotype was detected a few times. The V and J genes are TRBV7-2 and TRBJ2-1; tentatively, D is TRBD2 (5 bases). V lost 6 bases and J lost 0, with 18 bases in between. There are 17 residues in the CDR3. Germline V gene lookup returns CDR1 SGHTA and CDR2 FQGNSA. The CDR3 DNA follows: TGTGCCAGCAGTAGGTGGGCTAGCACGAACTCCTACAATGAGCAGTTCTTC. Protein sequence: CASSRWASTNSYNEQFF.

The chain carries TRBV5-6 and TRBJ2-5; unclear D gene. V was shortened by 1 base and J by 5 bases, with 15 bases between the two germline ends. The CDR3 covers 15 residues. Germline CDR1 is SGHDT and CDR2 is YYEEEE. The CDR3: CASSLPGLGSETQYF. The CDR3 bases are TGTGCCAGCAGCTTGCCGGGTTTGGGATCTGAGACCCAGTACTTC.